In this sample, the clone carrying this TCR beta chain turned up many times. Its cognate antigen is unknown. The sample's time point: newly diagnosed GD, antithyroid drugs for less than 3 months. From PBMCs, RNA was extracted and then used to make the TCR library. This sample was included in a study of regulatory T cells in long-lasting Graves disease. Whole-study results and caveats: Persistent patients had a count of shared public clonotypes (around 2,700) that exceeded that of new patients (around 960). Persistent disease samples used TRBV28, TRBJ1-2 and TRBJ2-5 preferentially.

The authors built TCR beta libraries using iRepertoire HTBI primers and Arm-PCR of CDR3 regions. TCRdb ran MiXCR on the multiplex PCR reads and lists one entry per CDR3 protein. The sample holds 350,000 to 550,000 distinct CDR3 sequences, approximately 15% seen once. This CDR3 is built from 15 residues. The V end lost 3 bases, the J end lost 3 bases, and 12 bases lay between the germline ends. This same sample was also part of a study on T cells in Graves' hyperthyroidism and ophthalmopathy. In that study: First-round RT-PCR of the TCR CDR3 relied on the HTBI primer set. Also found in blood were most expanded thyroid clonotypes above 0.001.

Material: peripheral blood mononuclear cells (PBMCs), obtained at new diagnosis, from a patient treated with antithyroid drugs. The source is a woman in her fifties or sixties with Graves disease. V gene TRBV12-3 or TRBV12-4 combines with J gene TRBJ1-5, with TRBD1 as a possible D gene (6 bases). The CDR3 DNA reads as TGTGCCAGCAGTTTCCAGCAGGGGAACAATCAGCCCCAGCATTTT. Protein: CASSFQQGNNQPQHF.